The rows below give T cell receptor beta chains drawn from one sample of a study of T cell changes during pregnancy in multiple sclerosis. Some clones are missing from TCRdb's copy, which holds only in-frame ones; the method was immunoSEQ multiplex PCR. Of roughly 40,000 clones detected, 92% appear once; the ten largest clones hold approximately 12%. Source: CD8+ T cells from peripheral blood mononuclear cells, taken in the first trimester of pregnancy. Every receptor here comes from a female donor with multiple sclerosis, enrolled in a pregnancy study. CDR3s include the opening cysteine and the closing phenylalanine or tryptophan. Fields, in order: V gene, D gene, clone size, J gene, CDR3 DNA, CDR3 protein. The D gene is left open where the match is weak. The size field is filled for only some rows; it gives once, few, many or a size class.

V: TRBV5-6; D: TRBD1; size: .; J: TRBJ1-2; DNA: TGTGCCAGCAGCTTGGTAGGGACAGGGGTCAACTATGGCTACACCTTC; CDR3: CASSLVGTGVNYGYTF
V: TRBV15; D: TRBD1; size: .; J: TRBJ2-5; DNA: TGTGCCACCAGCATTGTACCGGGACAGGGGGCAGAGACCCAGTACTTC; CDR3: CATSIVPGQGAETQYF
V: TRBV11-3; D: .; size: .; J: TRBJ2-2; DNA: TGTGCCAGCAGCTTGAGGGGGACATCCAACACCGGGGAGCTGTTTTTT; CDR3: CASSLRGTSNTGELFF
V: TRBV6-5; D: .; size: .; J: TRBJ1-3; DNA: TGTGCCAGCAGCGGGACAACCACTCCTGGAAACACCATATATTTT; CDR3: CASSGTTTPGNTIYF
V: TRBV13; D: TRBD2; size: .; J: TRBJ2-5; DNA: TGTGCCAGCAGCTTCGGGGGGGCCCGCGAGACCCAGTACTTC; CDR3: CASSFGGARETQYF
V: TRBV5-1; D: .; size: .; J: TRBJ1-2; DNA: TGCGCCAGCAGTCGTGATAGTCGGGGTGGCTACACCTTC; CDR3: CASSRDSRGGYTF
V: TRBV11-2; D: TRBD1; size: .; J: TRBJ1-2; DNA: TGTGCCAGCAGCTTTGCAGCCCCGGGACAGGGGGTCCCGCTTTATGGCTACACCTTC; CDR3: CASSFAAPGQGVPLYGYTF
V: TRBV19; D: TRBD1; size: .; J: TRBJ1-1; DNA: TGTGCCAGTAGTGGTCGGGACAGGGCATACACTGAAGCTTTCTTT; CDR3: CASSGRDRAYTEAFF
V: TRBV7-3; D: .; size: .; J: TRBJ2-7; DNA: TGTGCCAGCAGCTCCCCGGGTGGCGAGCAGTACTTC; CDR3: CASSSPGGEQYF
V: TRBV27; D: .; size: .; J: TRBJ1-1; DNA: TGTGCCAGCAGTTTCCAGGCGCTCACTGAAGCTTTCTTT; CDR3: CASSFQALTEAFF
V: TRBV30; D: .; size: .; J: TRBJ1-1; DNA: TGTGCCTCTCAATTGATTTTCAGGGTTGAAGCTTTCTTT; CDR3: CASQLIFRVEAFF
V: TRBV9; D: .; size: .; J: TRBJ2-3; DNA: TGTGCCAGCAGCTCAGAAGGAGGGTTCCCAGATACGCAGTATTTT; CDR3: CASSSEGGFPDTQYF
V: TRBV2; D: TRBD1; size: .; J: TRBJ1-6; DNA: TGTGCCAGCAGTGAAGGGGGGACAGGGGGAAGTTCACCCCTCCACTTT; CDR3: CASSEGGTGGSSPLHF
V: TRBV11-2; D: .; size: .; J: TRBJ2-1; DNA: TGTGCCAGCAGCTGGGAGAGGAATGAGCAGTTCTTC; CDR3: CASSWERNEQFF
V: TRBV30; D: TRBD1; size: .; J: TRBJ2-7; DNA: TGTGCCTGGCAGGGGGCTGATTACGAGCAGTACTTC; CDR3: CAWQGADYEQYF
V: TRBV13; D: TRBD1; size: .; J: TRBJ1-1; DNA: TGTGCCAGCAGCCCATACAGGGGTGACACTGAAGCTTTCTTT; CDR3: CASSPYRGDTEAFF
V: TRBV7-9; D: .; size: .; J: TRBJ1-6; DNA: TGTGCCAGCAGCCAGGGGATCTATAATTCACCCCTCCACTTT; CDR3: CASSQGIYNSPLHF
V: TRBV5-5; D: TRBD1; size: medium-sized; J: TRBJ2-7; DNA: TGTGCCAGCGGAGAACGGACAGGGCAGTCATACGAGCAGTACTTC; CDR3: CASGERTGQSYEQYF
V: TRBV5-4; D: .; size: .; J: TRBJ2-5; DNA: TGTGCCAGCAGCCTCAGGGGTGGTGAGACCCAGTACTTC; CDR3: CASSLRGGETQYF
V: TRBV27; D: TRBD1; size: .; J: TRBJ1-1; DNA: TGTGCCAGTAGAAGTTCCCCAGGGGGCCTTGAAGCTTTCTTT; CDR3: CASRSSPGGLEAFF
V: TRBV18; D: TRBD1; size: .; J: TRBJ1-5; DNA: TGTGCCAGCTCACCACCAGGGGGCGAAAATCAGCCCCAGCATTTT; CDR3: CASSPPGGENQPQHF
V: TRBV7-3; D: .; size: .; J: TRBJ2-1; DNA: TGTGCCAGCAGCTTAGGCGACTCGTCCTACAATGAGCAGTTCTTC; CDR3: CASSLGDSSYNEQFF
V: TRBV6-1; D: .; size: once; J: TRBJ1-6; DNA: TGTGCCATCGTCATAGAGACCCGGGTTAATTCACCCCTCCACTTT; CDR3: CAIVIETRVNSPLHF
V: TRBV4-2; D: .; size: .; J: TRBJ2-7; DNA: TGTGCCAGCAGCCAAGAAGCTCTTAGCGAACCCTACGAGCAGTACTTC; CDR3: CASSQEALSEPYEQYF
V: TRBV4-1; D: TRBD1; size: .; J: TRBJ1-2; DNA: TGCGCCAGCAGCGGACAGGGAAACTATGGCTACACCTTC; CDR3: CASSGQGNYGYTF
V: TRBV18; D: .; size: .; J: TRBJ1-1; DNA: TGTGCCAGCTCACCATACCCGACAGTTATGAACACTGAAGCTTTCTTT; CDR3: CASSPYPTVMNTEAFF
V: TRBV2; D: TRBD1; size: .; J: TRBJ1-1; DNA: TGTGCCAGATTGGACAGGGCCACTGAAGCTTTCTTT; CDR3: CARLDRATEAFF
V: TRBV7-6; D: .; size: .; J: TRBJ2-1; DNA: TGTGCCAGCAGCTCCCCGGGGAATGAGCAGTTCTTC; CDR3: CASSSPGNEQFF